The T cell receptor beta chain under discussion was sequenced for a study of cytomegalovirus exposure and HLA in healthy donors (dated by TCRdb to 2016 to 2017). Background on the whole study: An earlier analysis of some 600 of the donors reported 276 Gb of sequence data and 95 million to 130 million unique TCR beta sequences obtained from about 170 million T cells. An early release covering some 640 HLA-typed donors comprised 250 to 350 gigabases of sequencing data and some 79 million unique TCR sequences. Among the roughly 390 genotyped donors, more than 70% belonged to the genetic ancestry cluster associated with self-reported Caucasian donors. The study aimed to test whether cataloging public T cell receptors could reveal signatures of past pathogen exposure. Using immunosequencing, the study profiled T cell repertoires from 500 to 800 subjects and related those repertoires to cytomegalovirus serostatus. Besides the first cohort of some 670 subjects, a separate validation cohort made up of some 110 different subjects was used. To predict cytomegalovirus infection status, the study brought together high-throughput TCR immunosequencing, statistical association of individual TCRs with disease status, and machine learning. In a later analysis, previously published TCR beta repertoires from several hundred donors were re-analyzed and high-resolution HLA genotyping was added so that TCR occurrence patterns could be studied. Rather than using new phenotypic data, the later analysis identified candidate immune exposures from TCR beta sequences and from how often those sequences occurred across donors. To decide whether each TCR beta V gene segment behaved as functional or pseudogenic, an earlier analysis of approximately 590 of the donors relied on high-throughput TCR beta sequencing. Donor age, sex, ethnicity and CMV serostatus were compiled alongside the repertoire data. A later genetic analysis used genome-wide SNP genotypes for about 60% of the roughly 700 donors, treating that subset as a discovery cohort. Every repertoire in the discovery cohort had been generated on one and the same sequencing platform. HLA typing included class I and class II loci at four-digit resolution. Typing coverage differed by locus: A, B, C, DRB1 and DQB1 were typed in about 629-640 donors, DQA1 in roughly 510, DPA1 in nearly 610, and DPB1 in just under 480. Four to six DR-DQ haplotypes were handled as single units for association and clustering, since linkage in the cohort was strong. Across 300 to 500 genotyped donors of the cohort, an average of about 240,000 unique TCR beta nucleotide sequences per donor were sequenced, and 15% to 20% of those sequences were non-productive. Paper-wide results and their limitations: While some public TCRs were present in many individuals, most TCR sequences turned up only very rarely across donors. In a later genetic analysis, a missense DCLRE1C variant was associated with V-gene and J-gene trimming of TCR beta chains, and the association was replicated in an independent cohort. The study listed around 160 TCR beta chains as associated with cytomegalovirus. Sequencing depth was assumed to be roughly uniform across donors in the presence/absence analyses, though that assumption may not hold. The classifier was reported to diagnose cytomegalovirus status with high specificity and sensitivity in both the original and validation cohorts. Broadly in line with IMGT annotations, most TCR beta V segments showed up in productive rearrangements about 90% or about 30% of the time in an earlier analysis of around 550 of the donors. In a later analysis, around 17,000 TCR beta sequences were associated with specific HLA alleles at a false discovery rate of 0.05. This cohort had only TCR beta chains sequenced, and the lack of alpha or paired-chain data limited which features could be detected. A later analysis found that TCR association rates varied across HLA loci, with DRB1 alleles showing the most associated TCRs and HLA-C alleles the fewest. Around 16 rarely observed V segments, including chromosome 9 orphons, were excluded from the earlier analysis of just under 600 of the donors because counts were too low. A later analysis found that most CMV-associated TCR beta chains appeared HLA-restricted, with HLA associations seemingly driven largely by CMV exposure. Linkage disequilibrium might explain the correlated functional status among segregating V segments, but an unknown experimental factor could not be excluded. Compared with equally common non-associated chains, HLA-associated TCR beta chains in a later analysis were more clonally expanded and had lower generation probabilities. A further reported finding was that TCR beta sequences accurately predicted the HLA-A and HLA-B alleles for most subjects in the first cohort. The authors suggested that the approach could potentially be generalized to other disease states and immunological phenotypes. Because some donors lacked HLA typing at each locus, the association tests relied only on the typed subset. Several of the top co-occurrence clusters appeared to be linked to parvovirus B19, influenza, CMV and Epstein-Barr virus, according to a later analysis. Three of the identified cytomegalovirus-associated TCR beta chains were confirmed in vitro to be specific for cytomegalovirus antigens. CMV serostatus was the only immune exposure information available for the cohort. When HLA alleles, especially DR and DQ, strongly co-occurred, TCR associations were difficult to assign to individual alleles. In a later genetic analysis, fewer N-insertions in productive TCRs were reported among donors in an Asian-associated ancestry cluster than the roughly 700-donor mean. A cluster of highly shared sequence variants was judged likely to be a technical artifact of the sequencing pipeline.

Library method: the immunoSEQ multiplex PCR assay. The multiplex PCR relied on a mix of 60 forward primers for TCR Vbeta segments and 13 reverse primers for TCR Jbeta segments. A multiplex PCR assay on genomic DNA amplified the CDR3 region of rearranged TCR beta genes. The amplified TCR beta libraries were sequenced on the Illumina HiSeq System as 87-base-pair reads. The authors processed their data as follows. A later analysis tallied 80 million to 95 million unique TCR beta chains across the 700 or so repertoires, and approximately 11 million of those chains were shared by two or more donors. Raw reads were error-corrected and collapsed into unique sequences by a nearest-neighbor algorithm in which closely related sequences were merged to remove PCR and sequencing errors. V, D and J gene segments were assigned by aligning CDR3 sequences to IMGT reference sequences. For a sequence to be retained, a match of at least six nucleotides to both a V gene segment and a J gene segment was required. Rearrangements were called productive when the CDR3 lacked stop codons and stayed in frame with V and J; all others were non-productive. Following IMGT convention, CDR3 was defined as the stretch from the second conserved V-encoded cysteine up to the conserved J-encoded phenylalanine. The earlier analysis of 550 to 650 of the donors excluded any sequence lacking an unambiguous match to a single V gene segment. An earlier analysis of about 600 of the donors called V segments functional above 56.7% productive rearrangements and segregating when the between-donor standard deviation exceeded 5%. A statistical classification framework was built to diagnose cytomegalovirus status from the catalog of TCR beta chain sequences. In a later analysis, V and J genes were assigned by comparing TCR nucleotide sequences against IMGT/GENE-DB human TR gene sequences. Using the TCRdist pipeline, a later analysis assigned CDR3 sequences along with most-parsimonious VDJ recombination scenarios. In a later analysis, each TCR beta chain was defined by its CDR3 amino acid sequence together with its V-gene family, and reads lacking a unique V-gene family were excluded. As a way to deal with suspected cross-contamination and a sequencing artifact, a later analysis dropped nearly 600 nucleotide sequences that were highly shared and had low generation probability. For each public chain, a later analysis derived a clonal expansion index from normalized ranks of inferred template counts within each repertoire. A later analysis computed generation probabilities with a VDJ recombination model fitted to out-of-frame rearrangements, and checked the results against IGoR. In a later analysis, TCR-TCR, TCR-HLA and TCR-CMV co-occurrence was scored with hypergeometric tests, and a repertoire-size bias correction was applied to TCR pairs. False discovery rates were estimated in a later analysis by permuting HLA or CMV assignments 20 times. In a later analysis, co-occurring TCRs were grouped using DBSCAN, with TCRdist sequence similarity added in when clustering inside HLA-allele-positive subsets. Repertoires with fewer than 30,000 or more than 120,000 public chains, plus five repertoires with anomalous nucleotide sharing, were excluded from co-occurrence clustering. Here the immuneACCESS table is served through TCRdb, limited to in-frame sequences with V and J called. Missing clones are a known gap in these copies; in checked studies unresolved V genes cover under half, and the rest lacks a known reason. The V and J calls and clone size were taken over from that table, and D and trimming were inferred from the DNA. The sample has 70,000 to 95,000 clones on record, more than 55% of them singletons. Of the sample, around 5.5% is held by the ten largest clones.

In total, more than 500 healthy bone marrow donors made up the cohort. Cohort members were all nominally healthy when sampled, although unrecorded immune exposures were likely present. The donor was CMV seropositive and belonged to the group of 250 to 300 seropositive cohort members. A peripheral blood sample was collected from each donor, and TCR beta sequencing was performed on peripheral blood mononuclear cells. Genomic DNA extraction from the blood cell samples was performed with the Qiagen DNeasy Blood Extraction Kit. Turning to this clone: There is no known antigen for this receptor. No clone much larger than this one lies a single base away; base qualities are absent.

This sequence was found in a woman in her twenties or thirties in good health and CMV-seropositive. The sequencing sample was made of PBMCs.

CDR3 sequence: CASSAGTGGGEKLFF. Read as DNA, the sequence is TGTGCCAGCAGCGCCGGGACAGGGGGAGGTGAAAAACTGTTTTTT. Recombination joined TRBV9 with TRBJ1-4, and 11 junctional nucleotides match TRBD1. The CDR3 starts with the cysteine, ends with the phenylalanine, and has 15 residues. Only the CDR3 DNA stays, 45 bases, in frame from base 1. The germline V gene sets CDR1 to SGDLS and CDR2 to YYNGEE. V and J are trimmed by 3 bases and 7 bases, and the gene matches miss 5 bases of the junction.